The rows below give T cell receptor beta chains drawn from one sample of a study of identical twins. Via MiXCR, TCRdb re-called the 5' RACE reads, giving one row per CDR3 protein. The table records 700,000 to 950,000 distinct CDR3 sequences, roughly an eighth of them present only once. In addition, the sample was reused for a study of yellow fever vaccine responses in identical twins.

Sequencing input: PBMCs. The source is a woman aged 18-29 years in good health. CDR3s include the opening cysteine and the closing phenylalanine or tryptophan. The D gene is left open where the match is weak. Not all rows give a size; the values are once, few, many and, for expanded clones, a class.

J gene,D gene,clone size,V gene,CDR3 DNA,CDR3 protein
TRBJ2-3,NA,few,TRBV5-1,TGCGCCAGCAGCTTGGTGGTGGGTAGCACAGATACGCAGTATTTT,CASSLVVGSTDTQYF
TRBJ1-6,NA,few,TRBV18,TGTGCCAGCTACTCCGGGACGATAAATTCACCCCTCCACTTT,CASYSGTINSPLHF
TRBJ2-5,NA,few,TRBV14,TGTGCCAGCAGCCAAGATGGGGTTCGGAGCCAGGGGACCCAGTACTTC,CASSQDGVRSQGTQYF
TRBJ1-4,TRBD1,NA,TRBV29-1,TGCAGCGTTTGGACAGGGGATGAAAAACTGTTTTTT,CSVWTGDEKLFF
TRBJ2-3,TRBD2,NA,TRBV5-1,TGCGCCAGCAGCGGGACACTAGCGGGCACAGATACGCAGTATTTT,CASSGTLAGTDTQYF
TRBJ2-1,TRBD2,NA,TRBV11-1,TGTGCCAGCAGCTTATCTTTAAGCGGGGGGGCCTTAGCTAGTAATGAGCAGTTCTTC,CASSLSLSGGALASNEQFF
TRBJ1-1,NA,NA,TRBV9,TGTGCCAGCAGCGTAGAGAAGGGAGGGACTGAAGCTTTCTTT,CASSVEKGGTEAFF
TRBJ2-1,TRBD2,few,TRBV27,TGTGCCAGCAGTTTATCGCGAACTAGCGGGGGGTACAATGAGCAGTTCTTC,CASSLSRTSGGYNEQFF
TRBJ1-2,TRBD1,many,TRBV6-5,TGTGCCAGCAGTTATCCGACAGGGGACGGCTACACCTTC,CASSYPTGDGYTF
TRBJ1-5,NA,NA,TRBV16,TGTGCCAGCAGCCAATCTTTAGTCGGGGTAGATCAGCCCCAGCATTTT,CASSQSLVGVDQPQHF
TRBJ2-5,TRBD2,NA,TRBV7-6,TGTGCCAGCAGCTTAGCAGAGCTAGCGGGAGCTGGAGAGACCCAGTACTTC,CASSLAELAGAGETQYF
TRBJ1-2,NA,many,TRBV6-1,TGTGCCAGCAGTGGGCCGGTGGTCAGGGAGAACTATGGCTACACCTTC,CASSGPVVRENYGYTF
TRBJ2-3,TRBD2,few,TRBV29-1,TGCAGCGTCATAGCGGGGGTGGGCCCAGATACGCAGTATTTT,CSVIAGVGPDTQYF
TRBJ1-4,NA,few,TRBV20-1,TGCAGCAAACGGGATAATGAAAAACTGTTTTTT,CSKRDNEKLFF
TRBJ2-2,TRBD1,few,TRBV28,TGTGCCAGCAGGGTCGGACAGGGTAACACCGGGGAGCTGTTTTTT,CASRVGQGNTGELFF
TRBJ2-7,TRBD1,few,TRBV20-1,TGCAGTGCTAAGACCGCGACAGGGGTCTACGAGCAGTACTTC,CSAKTATGVYEQYF
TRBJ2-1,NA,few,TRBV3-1,TGTGCCAGCAGCCACGGGCACACGAGTTGGAACGATGAGCAGTTCTTC,CASSHGHTSWNDEQFF
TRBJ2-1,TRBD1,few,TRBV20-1,TGCAGTGCTGATACCCGGGACAGGGTTGGCAATGAGCAGTTCTTC,CSADTRDRVGNEQFF
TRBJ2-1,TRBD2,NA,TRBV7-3,TGTGCCTCCGCACGCCTAGCGGGTTCCTACAATGAGCAGTTCTTC,CASARLAGSYNEQFF
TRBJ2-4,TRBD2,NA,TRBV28,TGTGCCAGCAGTTCCTATCGGGGGGGTGCCAAAAACATTCAGTACTTC,CASSSYRGGAKNIQYF
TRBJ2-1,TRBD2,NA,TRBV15,TGTGCCACCAGCAGAGGTCCTAGCGGGAGTCGTGAGCAGTTCTTC,CATSRGPSGSREQFF
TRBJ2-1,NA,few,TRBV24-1,TGTGCCACCAGCGCAGGGGATCCCTACAATGAGCAGTTCTTC,CATSAGDPYNEQFF
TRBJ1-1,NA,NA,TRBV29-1,TGCAGCGCAACGGACGGGAACACTGAAGCTTTCTTT,CSATDGNTEAFF
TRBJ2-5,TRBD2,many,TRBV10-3,TGTGCCATCAGTGAGTCGGTTCTAGCGGGAGAGACCCAGTACTTC,CAISESVLAGETQYF
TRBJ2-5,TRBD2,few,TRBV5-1,TGCGCCAGCAGCTTGGGACTAGCACTCCCCGCCCGGCAAGAGACCCAGTACTTC,CASSLGLALPARQETQYF
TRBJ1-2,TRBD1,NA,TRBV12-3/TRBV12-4,TGTGCCAGCAGTAGAACAGGGGGCGCAGATGTTGGCTACACCTTC,CASSRTGGADVGYTF
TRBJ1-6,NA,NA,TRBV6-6,TGTGCCAGCAGTTACTCTCCAGACCCTAGTCACTTT,CASSYSPDPSHF
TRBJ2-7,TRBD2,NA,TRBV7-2,TGTGCCAGCAGCTTATCGTCGGGAGGGCCCTACGAGCAGTACTTC,CASSLSSGGPYEQYF
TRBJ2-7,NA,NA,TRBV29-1,TGCAGCGTCGCAAAGGGGACGGGCTACGAGCAGTACTTC,CSVAKGTGYEQYF
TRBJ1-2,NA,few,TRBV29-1,TGCAGCGCTTGGTGGGGCTATGGCTACACCTTC,CSAWWGYGYTF
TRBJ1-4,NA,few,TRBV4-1,TGCGCCAGCAGCCAAGCAATCGGCAGGGAGAGAGAAAAACTGTTTTTT,CASSQAIGREREKLFF
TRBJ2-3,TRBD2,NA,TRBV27,TGTGCCAGCAGTCCCTCTCGACTAGCGGGAGATCTAGATACGCAGTATTTT,CASSPSRLAGDLDTQYF
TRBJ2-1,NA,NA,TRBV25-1,TGTGCCAGCCAGCTTTGGGACTCTTTTTACAATGAGCAGTTCTTC,CASQLWDSFYNEQFF
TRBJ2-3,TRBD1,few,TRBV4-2,TGTGCCAGCAGCCAAGAGTTGTTGACAGGGGTTACAGATACGCAGTATTTT,CASSQELLTGVTDTQYF
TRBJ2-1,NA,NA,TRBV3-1,TGTGCCAGCAGCCAATCGTACAAGGGGGTGGGCAATGAGCAGTTCTTC,CASSQSYKGVGNEQFF
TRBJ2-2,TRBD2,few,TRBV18,TGTGCCAGCTCACCACCAGCGGGAGACACCGGGGAGCTGTTTTTT,CASSPPAGDTGELFF
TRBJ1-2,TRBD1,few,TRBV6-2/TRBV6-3,TGTGCCAGCAGTTACGGACAGGACAACTATGGCTACACCTTC,CASSYGQDNYGYTF
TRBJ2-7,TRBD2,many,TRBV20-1,TGCAGTGCCCGGGGACTAGCCTACGAGCAGTACTTC,CSARGLAYEQYF
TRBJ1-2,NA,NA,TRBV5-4,TGTGCCAGCAGCTTGGTGGCAAGCAGGGGAGTAGATGGCTACACCTTC,CASSLVASRGVDGYTF
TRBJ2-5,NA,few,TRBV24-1,TGTGCCACCAGTGATTTGTTCGAGACCCAGTACTTC,CATSDLFETQYF
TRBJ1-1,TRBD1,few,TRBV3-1,TGTGCCAGCAGCCTCCTAAGAGGGACAGGGAACACTGAAGCTTTCTTT,CASSLLRGTGNTEAFF
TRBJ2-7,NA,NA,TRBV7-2,TGTGCCAGCAGCTTGACAGTTGGGCCCTACGAGCAGTACTTC,CASSLTVGPYEQYF
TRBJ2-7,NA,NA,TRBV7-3,TGTGCCAGCAGCTTAACCCCTAGCCCATACGAGCAGTACTTC,CASSLTPSPYEQYF
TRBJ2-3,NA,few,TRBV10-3,TGTGCCATCAGATCCCACGGGGGAGAGACAGATACGCAGTATTTT,CAIRSHGGETDTQYF
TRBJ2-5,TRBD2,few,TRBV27,TGTGCCAGCGGGGCGACTAGCGGTATTCAAGAGACCCAGTACTTC,CASGATSGIQETQYF
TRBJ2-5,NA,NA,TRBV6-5,TGTGCCAGCAGTTACTCGATGAGTGCAGGCCAAGAGACCCAGTACTTC,CASSYSMSAGQETQYF
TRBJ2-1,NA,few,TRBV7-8,TGTGCCAGCAGCTTAGCGCTCGGGACCTACGGGTCCAGCTCCTACAATGAGCAGTTCTTC,CASSLALGTYGSSSYNEQFF
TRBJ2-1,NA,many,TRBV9,TGTGCCAGCAGTAATCCCTACAATGAGCAGTTCTTC,CASSNPYNEQFF
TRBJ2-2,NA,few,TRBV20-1,TGCAGTGCTAGAGATCGGGACTTAAACACCGGGGAGCTGTTTTTT,CSARDRDLNTGELFF
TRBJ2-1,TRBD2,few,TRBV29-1,TGCAGCGTTGAAGGGATAGCTAGCGGTTCGAGAAAAAATGAGCAGTTCTTC,CSVEGIASGSRKNEQFF
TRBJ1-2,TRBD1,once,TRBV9,TGTGCCAGCAGCACCACAGGGGTCAACTATGGCTACACCTTC,CASSTTGVNYGYTF
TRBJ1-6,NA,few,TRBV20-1,TGCAGTGCTAGAGATGCGAAAAGTGGCGAGGTTTCACCCCTCCACTTT,CSARDAKSGEVSPLHF
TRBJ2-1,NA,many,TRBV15,TGTGCCACCAGCACATTGATCAATGAGCAGTTCTTC,CATSTLINEQFF